Listed below are T cell receptor beta chains from one sample, sequenced in a study of T cell repertoires in cytomegalovirus infection. For these TCRs, the target antigens are not known. MiXCR, run by TCRdb on the reads, gives a single entry per CDR3 protein. The sample has 650,000 to 900,000 distinct CDR3 sequences, roughly 29% seen once. The source material was cultured CD8+ T cells from PBMCs, sampled from culture after CMV antigen stimulation. The receptor source for this set is a human donor in good health (CMV status not recorded). Some clones in this sample may be carry-over from other donors' samples. Each CDR3 is given with its conserved first and last residue. D genes are given only for firm matches.

v_call	d_call	j_call	cdr3_aa
TRBV28	TRBD1	TRBJ1-5	CASRGTGVKSQPQHF
TRBV19	TRBD1	TRBJ1-5	CASSIVRDRAGQPQHF
TRBV14	-	TRBJ2-3	CASSQAVTGTQYF
TRBV6-5	TRBD2	TRBJ2-3	CASSYRTSGGTDTQYF
TRBV7-8	-	TRBJ2-3	CASSLARGGSTDTQYF
TRBV5-4	TRBD1	TRBJ1-5	CASSLGRGPPRNQPQHF
TRBV6-2/TRBV6-3	-	TRBJ1-2	CASSWTASNYGYTF
TRBV6-6	TRBD1	TRBJ1-4	CASSFLQGAGEKLFF
TRBV24-1	-	TRBJ1-2	CATSDPTRNYGYTF
TRBV9	-	TRBJ2-1	CASSVAGAIYNEQFF
TRBV19	-	TRBJ2-2	CASEGLLNTGELFF
TRBV27	-	TRBJ1-5	CASSLYWPSNQPQHF
TRBV13	-	TRBJ1-1	CASSPPTGTRTAAFF
TRBV2	-	TRBJ1-5	CASSVGQNSNQPQHF
TRBV5-4	-	TRBJ1-2	CASSPGGVPDTF
TRBV7-6	-	TRBJ2-1	CASSLFLGGAYNEQFF
TRBV4-1	-	TRBJ2-6	CASSQEGPSSGANVLTF
TRBV27	TRBD1	TRBJ1-2	CASSYSGQGYYGYTF
TRBV5-1	-	TRBJ1-1	CASSLNQALNTEAFF